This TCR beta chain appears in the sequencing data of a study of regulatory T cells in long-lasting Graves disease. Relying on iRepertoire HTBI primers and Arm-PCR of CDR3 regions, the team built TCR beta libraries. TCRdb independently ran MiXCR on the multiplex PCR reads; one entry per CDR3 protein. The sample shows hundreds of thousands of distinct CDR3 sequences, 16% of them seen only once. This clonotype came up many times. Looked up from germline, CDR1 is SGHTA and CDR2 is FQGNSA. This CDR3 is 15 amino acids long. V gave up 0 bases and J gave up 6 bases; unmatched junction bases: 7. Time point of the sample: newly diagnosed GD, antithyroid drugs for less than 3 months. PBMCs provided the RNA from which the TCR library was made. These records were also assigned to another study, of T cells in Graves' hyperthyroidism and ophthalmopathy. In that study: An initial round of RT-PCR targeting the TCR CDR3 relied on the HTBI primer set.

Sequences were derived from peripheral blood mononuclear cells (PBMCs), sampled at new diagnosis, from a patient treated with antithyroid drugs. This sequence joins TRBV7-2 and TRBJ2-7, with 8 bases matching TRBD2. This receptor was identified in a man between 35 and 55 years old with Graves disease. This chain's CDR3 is CASSLASGAGFEQYF. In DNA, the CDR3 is TGTGCCAGCAGCTTAGCTAGCGGGGCAGGGTTCGAGCAGTACTTC.